This TCR beta chain was recorded in a study of T-cell reconstitution after alpha-beta-depleted transplantation in children. Study-level results: The high TCRbeta diversity at day 60 in some patients came from surviving recipient T cells and thymic progenitors. Several hundred expanded graft clones reportedly were the source of alpha-beta T cells about two months after transplant.

It was with unique molecular identifiers that the TCRbeta library was prepared. TCRdb itself ran the PCR reads through MiXCR, one entry per CDR3 protein. The sample includes about 100,000 distinct CDR3 sequences, about 6.5% of them seen just once. Per germline, CDR1 MNHEY and CDR2 SMNVEV (reference sequence). The CDR3 has 13 residues. Trimming cost V 8 bases and J 6 bases; bases outside gene matches: 7. Points on this clonotype: Its antigen is not identified.

This clonotype was sampled from a male patient between 2 and 10 years old who had a stem cell transplant for acute lymphoblastic leukemia, so the T cells may come from the graft donor. The V call is TRBV27, the J call TRBJ1-2; the match to TRBD1 covers 9 bases. This sample comprised PBMCs, mostly from graft donor cells, obtained 360 days after TCRalphabeta/CD19-depleted stem cell transplant. CDR3 loop: CASSGTGRDGYTF. The CDR3 region has the DNA TGTGCCAGCTCGGGGACAGGGAGAGATGGCTACACCTTC.